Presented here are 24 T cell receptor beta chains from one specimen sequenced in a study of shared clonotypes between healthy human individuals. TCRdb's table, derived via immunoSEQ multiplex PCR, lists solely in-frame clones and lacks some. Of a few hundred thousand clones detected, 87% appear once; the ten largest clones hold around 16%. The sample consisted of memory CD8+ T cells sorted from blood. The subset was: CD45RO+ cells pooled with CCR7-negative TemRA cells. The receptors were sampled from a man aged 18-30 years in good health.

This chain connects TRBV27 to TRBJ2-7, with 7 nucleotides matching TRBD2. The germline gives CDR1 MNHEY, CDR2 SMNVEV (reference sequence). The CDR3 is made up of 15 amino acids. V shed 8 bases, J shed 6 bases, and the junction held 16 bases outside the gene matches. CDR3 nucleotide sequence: TGTGCCAGCTCAGCGGGTTTGGGGGGGATGGCCGAGCAGTACTTC. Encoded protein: CASSAGLGGMAEQYF.

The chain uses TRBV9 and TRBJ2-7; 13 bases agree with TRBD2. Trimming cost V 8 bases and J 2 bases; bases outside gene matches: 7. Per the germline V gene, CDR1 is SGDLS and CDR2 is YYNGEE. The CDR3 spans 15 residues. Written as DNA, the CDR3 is TGTGCCAGTTCCTTCGGGACTAGCGGGACCTACGAGCAGTACTTC. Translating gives CASSFGTSGTYEQYF.

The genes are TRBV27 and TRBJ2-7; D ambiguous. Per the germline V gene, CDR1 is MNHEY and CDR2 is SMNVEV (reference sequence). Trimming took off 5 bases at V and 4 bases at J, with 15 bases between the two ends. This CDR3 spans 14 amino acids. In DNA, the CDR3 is TGTGCCAGCAGTCCCGAGGATGGGCAGTACGAGCAGTACTTC. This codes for CASSPEDGQYEQYF.

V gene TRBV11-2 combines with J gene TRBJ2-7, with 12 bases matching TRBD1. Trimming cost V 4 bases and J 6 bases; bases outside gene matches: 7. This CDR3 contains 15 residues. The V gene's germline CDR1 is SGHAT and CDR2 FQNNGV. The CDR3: CASSWTGTGGGEQYF. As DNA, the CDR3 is TGTGCCAGCAGCTGGACCGGGACAGGGGGCGGCGAGCAGTACTTC.

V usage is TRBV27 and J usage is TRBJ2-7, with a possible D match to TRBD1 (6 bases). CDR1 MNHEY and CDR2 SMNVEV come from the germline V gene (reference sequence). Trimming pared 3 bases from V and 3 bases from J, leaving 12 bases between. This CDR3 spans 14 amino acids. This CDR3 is CASSFRDTSYEQYF. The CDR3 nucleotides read TGTGCCAGCAGTTTCCGGGACACCAGCTACGAGCAGTACTTC.

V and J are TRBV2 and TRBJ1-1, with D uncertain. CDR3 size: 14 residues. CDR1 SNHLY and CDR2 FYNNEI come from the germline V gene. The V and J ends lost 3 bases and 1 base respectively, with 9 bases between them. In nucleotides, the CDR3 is TGTGCCAGCAGTGATCCTGGCACGAACACTGAAGCTTTCTTT. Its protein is CASSDPGTNTEAFF.

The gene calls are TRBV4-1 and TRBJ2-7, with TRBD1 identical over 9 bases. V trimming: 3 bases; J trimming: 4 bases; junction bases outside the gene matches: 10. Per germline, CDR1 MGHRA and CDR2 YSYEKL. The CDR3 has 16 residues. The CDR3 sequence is CASSQGSVGQGYEQYF. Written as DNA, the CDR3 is TGCGCCAGCAGCCAGGGCTCCGTGGGACAGGGTTACGAGCAGTACTTC.

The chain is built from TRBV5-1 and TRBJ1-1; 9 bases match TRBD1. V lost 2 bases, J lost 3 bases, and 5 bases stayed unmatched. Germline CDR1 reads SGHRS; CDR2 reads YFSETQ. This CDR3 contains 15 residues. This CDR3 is CASSLGRTGDTEAFF. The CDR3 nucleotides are TGCGCCAGCAGCTTAGGCCGGACAGGGGACACTGAAGCTTTCTTT.

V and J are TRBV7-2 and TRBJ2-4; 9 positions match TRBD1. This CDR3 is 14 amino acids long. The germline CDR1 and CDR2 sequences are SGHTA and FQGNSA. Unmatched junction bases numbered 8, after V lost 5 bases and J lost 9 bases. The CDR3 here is CASSLQGAPGIQYF. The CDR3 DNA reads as TGTGCCAGCAGCCTACAGGGGGCACCTGGCATTCAGTACTTC.

In DNA form, the CDR3 reads TGTGCCAGTAGTTACGGGACAGGGGGAAACATTCAGTACTTC. This gives the protein CASSYGTGGNIQYF. The chain couples TRBV19 to TRBJ2-4; TRBD1 matches 11 bases. The CDR3 is made up of 14 amino acids. V shed 5 bases and J 6 bases; nucleotides not matched to a gene: 3. In germline, CDR1 is LNHDA, CDR2 SQIVND (reference sequence).

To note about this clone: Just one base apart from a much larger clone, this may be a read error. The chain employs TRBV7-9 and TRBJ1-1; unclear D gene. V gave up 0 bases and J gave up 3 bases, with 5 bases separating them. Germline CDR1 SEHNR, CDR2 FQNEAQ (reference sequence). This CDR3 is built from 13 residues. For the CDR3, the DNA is TGTGCCAGCAGCTTAGCTGGGGACACTGAAGCTTTCTTT. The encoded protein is CASSLAGDTEAFF.

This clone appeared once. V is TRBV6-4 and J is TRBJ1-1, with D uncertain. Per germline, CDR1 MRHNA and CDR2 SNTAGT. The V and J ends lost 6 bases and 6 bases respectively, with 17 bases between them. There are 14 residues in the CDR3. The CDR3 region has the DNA TGTGCCAGCAGACCCCGGGGTGGCCTGGCTGAAGCTTTCTTT. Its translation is CASRPRGGLAEAFF.

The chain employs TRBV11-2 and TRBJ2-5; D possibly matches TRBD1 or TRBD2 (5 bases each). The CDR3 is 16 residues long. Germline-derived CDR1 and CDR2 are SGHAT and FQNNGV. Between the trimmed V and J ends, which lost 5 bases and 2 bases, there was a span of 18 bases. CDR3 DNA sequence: TGTGCCAGCAGCAGTTGGCAGGGAGTATCGCAAGAGACCCAGTACTTC. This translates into CASSSWQGVSQETQYF.

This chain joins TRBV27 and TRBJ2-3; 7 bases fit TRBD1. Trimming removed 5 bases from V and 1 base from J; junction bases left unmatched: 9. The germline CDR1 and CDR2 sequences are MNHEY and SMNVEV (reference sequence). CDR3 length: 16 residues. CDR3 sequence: CASSPPRTGGTDTQYF. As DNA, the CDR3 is TGTGCCAGCAGTCCACCCCGGACAGGCGGCACAGATACGCAGTATTTT.

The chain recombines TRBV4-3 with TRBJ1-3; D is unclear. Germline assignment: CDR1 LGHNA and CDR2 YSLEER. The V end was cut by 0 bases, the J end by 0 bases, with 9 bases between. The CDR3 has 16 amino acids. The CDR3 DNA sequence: TGCGCCAGCAGCCAAGATAACCAAGTCTCTGGAAACACCATATATTTT. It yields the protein CASSQDNQVSGNTIYF.

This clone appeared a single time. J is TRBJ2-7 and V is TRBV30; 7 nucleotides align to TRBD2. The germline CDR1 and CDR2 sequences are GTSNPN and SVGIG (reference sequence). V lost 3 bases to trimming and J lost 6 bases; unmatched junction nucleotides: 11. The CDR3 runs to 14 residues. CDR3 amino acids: CAWSHPGGSGEQYF. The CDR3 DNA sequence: TGTGCCTGGAGCCATCCCGGGGGGTCTGGCGAGCAGTACTTC.

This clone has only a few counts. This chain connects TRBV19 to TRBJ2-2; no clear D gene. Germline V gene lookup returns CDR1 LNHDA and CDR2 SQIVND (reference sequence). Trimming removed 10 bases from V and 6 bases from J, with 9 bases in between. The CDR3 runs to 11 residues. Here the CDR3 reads CATKGPGELFF. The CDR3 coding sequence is TGTGCCACCAAAGGGCCCGGGGAGCTGTTTTTT.

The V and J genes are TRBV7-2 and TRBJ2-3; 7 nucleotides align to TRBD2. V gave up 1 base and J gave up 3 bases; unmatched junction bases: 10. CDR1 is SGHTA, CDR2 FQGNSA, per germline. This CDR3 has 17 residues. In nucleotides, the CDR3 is TGTGCCAGCAGCTTAGTTTCTTCGTGGGAGGGGACAGATACGCAGTATTTT. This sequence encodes CASSLVSSWEGTDTQYF.

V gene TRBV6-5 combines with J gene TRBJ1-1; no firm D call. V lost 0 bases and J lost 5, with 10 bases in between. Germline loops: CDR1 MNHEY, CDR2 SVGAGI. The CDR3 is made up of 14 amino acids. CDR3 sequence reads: CASSYSNSGTEAFF. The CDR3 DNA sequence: TGTGCCAGCAGTTACTCGAATTCGGGAACTGAAGCTTTCTTT.

DNA of the CDR3: TGTGCCAGCGCGACTTTGGGATGGTATAGCAATCAGCCCCAGCATTTT. The encoded protein is CASATLGWYSNQPQHF. V usage is TRBV2 and J usage is TRBJ1-5; D gene unclear. Looked up from germline, CDR1 is SNHLY and CDR2 is FYNNEI. This CDR3 is 16 amino acids long. The V and J ends lost 8 bases and 0 bases respectively, with 17 bases between them. Full variable domain (missing parts from reference TRBV2 and TRBJ1-5): EPEVTQTPSHQVTQMGQEVILRCVPISNHLYFYWYRQILGQKVEFLVSFYNNEISEKSEIFDDQFSVERPDGSNFTLKIRSTKLEDSAMYFCASATLGWYSNQPQHFGDGTRLSIL.

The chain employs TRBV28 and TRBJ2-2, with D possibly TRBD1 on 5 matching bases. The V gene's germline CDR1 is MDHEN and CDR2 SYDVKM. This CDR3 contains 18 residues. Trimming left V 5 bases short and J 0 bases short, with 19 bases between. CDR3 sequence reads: CASSPAYVDSPNTGELFF. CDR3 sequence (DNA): TGTGCCAGCAGTCCCGCATACGTTGACAGCCCGAACACCGGGGAGCTGTTTTTT.

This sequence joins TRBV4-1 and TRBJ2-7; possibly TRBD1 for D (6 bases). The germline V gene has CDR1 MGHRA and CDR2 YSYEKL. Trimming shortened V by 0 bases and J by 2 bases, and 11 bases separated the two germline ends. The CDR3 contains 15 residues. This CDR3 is CASSQDPGQTYEQYF. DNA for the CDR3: TGCGCCAGCAGCCAAGATCCAGGACAGACCTACGAGCAGTACTTC.

The CDR3 region is CASSPRDRGLVYEQYF. DNA for the CDR3: TGCGCCAGCAGCCCTCGGGACAGGGGGCTAGTATACGAGCAGTACTTC. The gene calls are TRBV4-1 and TRBJ2-7; 12 bases fit TRBD1. Germline V CDR1 and CDR2: MGHRA, YSYEKL. The CDR3 runs 16 residues. Unmatched junction bases numbered 8, after V lost 4 bases and J lost 4 bases.

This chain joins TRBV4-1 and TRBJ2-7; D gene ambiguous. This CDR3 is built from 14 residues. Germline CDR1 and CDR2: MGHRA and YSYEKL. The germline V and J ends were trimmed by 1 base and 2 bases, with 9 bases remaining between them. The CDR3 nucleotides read TGCGCCAGCAGCCAAGCTGGGTCTACCTACGAGCAGTACTTC. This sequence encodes CASSQAGSTYEQYF.